The 24 T cell receptor beta chains reported below all come from one sample, sequenced in a study of PD-1 blockade in classical Hodgkin lymphoma. Only in-frame clones appear in the TCRdb table, and some are missing; sequencing was by immunoSEQ multiplex PCR. The sample contains 25,000 to 30,000 clones, more than 60% of which appear only once. Indicated time point: cycle 4 day 1 (C4D1), after 5 to 7 weeks of nivolumab. All the patients suffered relapse after autologous stem cell transplantation, and brentuximab vedotin exposure differed. With magnetic negative selection, CD4+ T cells were purified from PBMCs that had been thawed. The starting material was CD4+ T cells from blood, obtained before the fourth cycle of nivolumab. All receptors come from a human donor with classical Hodgkin lymphoma.

V gene TRBV5-1 combines with J gene TRBJ1-2; 10 bases are a match to TRBD1. Germline V gene data show CDR1 as SGHRS and CDR2 as YFSETQ. The CDR3 is 13 amino acids. V trimming: 4 bases; J trimming: 6 bases; junction bases outside the gene matches: 3. DNA of the CDR3: TGCGCCAGCAGCCTCGACAGGGGGCATGGCTACACCTTC. It codes for CASSLDRGHGYTF.

This chain connects TRBV5-1 to TRBJ2-5; D is ambiguous. V gave up 1 base and J gave up 5 bases, with 3 bases separating them. The CDR3 has 11 residues. The germline gives CDR1 SGHRS, CDR2 YFSETQ. This chain's CDR3 is CASSLWETQYF. The CDR3 coding sequence is TGCGCCAGCAGCTTGTGGGAGACCCAGTACTTC. The whole variable domain, filled in from reference TRBV5-1 and TRBJ2-5, reads KAGVTQTPRYLIKTRGQQVTLSCSPISGHRSVSWYQQTPGQGLQFLFEYFSETQRNKGNFPGRFSGRQFSNSRSEMNVSTLELGDSALYLCASSLWETQYFGPGTRLLVL.

The chain is built from TRBV28 and TRBJ2-5, with 7 bases matching TRBD1. From germline, CDR1 is MDHEN and CDR2 SYDVKM. J was trimmed by 6 bases and V by 3 bases; bases with no gene match: 7. The CDR3 length is 14 residues. The CDR3 region has the DNA TGTGCCAGCAGTTTCTACAGGGGATGGAAGACCCAGTACTTC. Its protein product is CASSFYRGWKTQYF.

This clone has just a few counts. The rearrangement uses TRBV5-3 and TRBJ1-2; no firm D call. TRBV5-3 is known as an ORF, though its function is uncertain. Trimming took 0 bases from V and 2 from J, leaving 8 bases between them. This CDR3 is 14 amino acids long. CDR3: CARSLGGTNYGYTF. The CDR3 DNA reads as TGTGCCAGAAGCTTGGGTGGAACCAACTATGGCTACACCTTC.

This clone was found a few times. The rearrangement links TRBV7-9 to TRBJ2-2; D possibly matches TRBD1 or TRBD2 (5 bases each). Looked up from germline, CDR1 is SEHNR and CDR2 is FQNEAQ (reference sequence). Trimming removed 8 bases from V and 2 bases from J, with 12 bases in between. The CDR3 sequence is 14 residues long. In DNA form, the CDR3 reads TGTGCCAGCCCTCAGGGAGTCAACACCGGGGAGCTGTTTTTT. As protein: CASPQGVNTGELFF.

This sequence joins TRBV5-1 and TRBJ2-5, with 13 bases aligning to TRBD2. V lost 2 bases to trimming and J lost 4 bases; unmatched junction nucleotides: 5. The V gene's germline CDR1 is SGHRS and CDR2 YFSETQ. This CDR3 region has 16 residues. CDR3 DNA sequence: TGCGCCAGCAGCTTACGACTAGCGGGGGGCATAGAGACCCAGTACTTC. Translation gives CASSLRLAGGIETQYF.

The rearrangement links TRBV18 to TRBJ1-1; perhaps TRBD1 as D (5 bases). The length of the CDR3 is 16 residues. Trimming pared 3 bases from V and 1 base from J, leaving 15 bases between. CDR1 is KGHSH, CDR2 LQKENI, per germline. The CDR3 bases are TGTGCCAGCTCACCTGCCCCGGGACGCGAGAACACTGAAGCTTTCTTT. As protein: CASSPAPGRENTEAFF.

In this sample, this clone turned up once. The rearrangement uses TRBV7-6 and TRBJ2-7; TRBD2 matches at 10 bases. Unmatched junction bases numbered 10, after V lost 5 bases and J lost 3 bases. Germline CDR1 and CDR2: SGHVS and FNYEAQ. This CDR3 comprises 16 residues. The CDR3 here is CASSQNPVAGGYEQYF. As DNA, the CDR3 is TGTGCCAGCAGCCAAAACCCAGTAGCGGGAGGCTACGAGCAGTACTTC.

The J gene is TRBJ1-4, the V gene TRBV30, with TRBD1 matching over 7 bases. The CDR3 length is 15 residues. The junction had 7 bases not matched to a gene; V was cut back by 2 bases and J by 4 bases. CDR1 is GTSNPN, CDR2 SVGIG, per germline (reference sequence). Here the CDR3 reads CAWSSTGARNEKLFF. The CDR3 DNA reads TGTGCCTGGAGTTCTACAGGGGCCCGTAATGAAAAACTGTTTTTT.

The chain links TRBV19 to TRBJ2-7; D may be TRBD2 (6 bases). Looked up from germline, CDR1 is LNHDA and CDR2 is SQIVND (reference sequence). Trimming took 7 bases from V and 0 from J, leaving 19 bases between them. The CDR3 spans 16 residues. CDR3 in DNA: TGTGCCAGTATGGGTCTAGGACTATCTTACTCCTACGAGCAGTACTTC. Its protein product is CASMGLGLSYSYEQYF. The entire variable domain, with the rest obtained from reference TRBV19 and TRBJ2-7, is as follows: DGGITQSPKYLFRKEGQNVTLSCEQNLNHDAMYWYRQDPGQGLRLIYYSQIVNDFQKGDIAEGYSVSREKKESFPLTVTSAQKNPTAFYLCASMGLGLSYSYEQYFGPGTRLTVT.

CDR3 sequence: CASSITSAGLTGGTQYF. The CDR3 DNA sequence: TGTGCCAGTAGTATAACGAGCGCAGGTCTGACCGGGGGGACCCAGTACTTC. The gene calls are TRBV19 and TRBJ2-5, with TRBD2 as a possible D gene (6 bases). Per the germline V gene, CDR1 is LNHDA and CDR2 is SQIVND (reference sequence). This CDR3 region has 17 residues. With 2 bases removed from V and 7 bases from J, the gap between germline ends came to 23 bases.

The chain joins TRBV20-1 to TRBJ2-7, with D unresolved. The CDR3 runs 11 residues. CDR1 and CDR2 (germline): DFQATT, SNEGSKA (reference sequence). V was pared by 0 bases and J by 6 bases, with 6 bases between. This CDR3 reads CSARDRVEQYF. CDR3 in DNA: TGCAGTGCTAGAGATAGAGTCGAGCAGTACTTC.

The chain has TRBV18 and TRBJ2-5; perhaps TRBD2 as D (6 bases). V was clipped by 1 base and J by 1 base, with 16 bases between them. The germline gives CDR1 KGHSH, CDR2 LQKENI. CDR3 length: 17 residues. As DNA, the CDR3 is TGTGCCAGCTCACCACGGGTTTTAGCGGAGTCCCAAGAGACCCAGTACTTC. It specifies CASSPRVLAESQETQYF.

This clone has only a few counts. The chain combines TRBV5-1 with TRBJ1-6, with D possibly being TRBD1 (6 bases). The CDR3 extends over 14 amino acids. Germline loops: CDR1 SGHRS, CDR2 YFSETQ. V shed 2 bases and J shed 5 bases, with 8 bases lying between them. The CDR3 region is CASSFTGNNSPLHF. CDR3 nucleotide sequence: TGCGCCAGCAGCTTTACAGGGAATAATTCACCCCTCCACTTT.

The rearrangement uses TRBV11-3 and TRBJ1-1; D is unresolved. The germline CDR1 and CDR2 sequences are SGHNT and YENEEA. Trimming left V 0 bases short and J 7 bases short, with 6 bases between. The CDR3 has 12 amino acids. CDR3 sequence: CASSLDRNEAFF. The DNA of the CDR3 is TGTGCCAGCAGCTTAGACCGAAATGAAGCTTTCTTT.

This clone occurred once. The chain has TRBV11-2 and TRBJ2-7; 8 bases agree with TRBD1. The CDR3 runs 14 residues. Germline trimming cut 6 bases from V and 6 bases from J; bases unmatched to any gene: 10. Germline CDR1 and CDR2: SGHAT and FQNNGV. This CDR3 is CASRNRDRNREQYF. For the CDR3, the DNA is TGTGCCAGCAGGAACCGGGACAGGAATCGCGAGCAGTACTTC. Looking up the rest from reference TRBV11-2 and TRBJ2-7 gives the full variable domain: EAGVAQSPRYKIIEKRQSVAFWCNPISGHATLYWYQQILGQGPKLLIQFQNNGVVDDSQLPKDRFSAERLKGVDSTLKIQPAKLEDSAVYLCASRNRDRNREQYFGPGTRLTVT.

The rearrangement uses TRBV28 and TRBJ2-3; D possibly corresponds to TRBD2 (5 bases). V dropped 7 bases and J dropped 0 bases, with 20 bases sitting between them. Germline CDR1 reads MDHEN; CDR2 reads SYDVKM. The CDR3 is 17 residues long. CDR3 nucleotide sequence: TGTGCCAGCACTCCCCCGCGCCCGGGGTCTAGCACAGATACGCAGTATTTT. It is translated as CASTPPRPGSSTDTQYF.

The chain links TRBV6-5 to TRBJ1-1; the D gene is possibly TRBD1 (6 bases). Trimming removed 6 bases at V and 1 base at J, with 6 bases between. Looked up from germline, CDR1 is MNHEY and CDR2 is SVGAGI. This CDR3 contains 12 residues. The CDR3 loop is CASRTGNTEAFF. CDR3 DNA: TGTGCCAGCAGGACAGGGAACACTGAAGCTTTCTTT.

The chain is built from TRBV25-1 and TRBJ1-1; 9 nucleotides match TRBD1. V was clipped by 8 bases and J by 3 bases; unmatched bases: 10. CDR1 is MGHDK, CDR2 SYGVNS, per germline. The CDR3 sequence is 15 residues long. The CDR3 nucleotides are TGTGCCAGCGTCCCGGGACAGGGAGCGGACACTGAAGCTTTCTTT. This codes for CASVPGQGADTEAFF.

The chain combines TRBV18 with TRBJ1-1, with D maybe TRBD1 (6 bases). The V end lost 1 base, the J end lost 0 bases, and 12 bases lay between the germline ends. Germline loops: CDR1 KGHSH, CDR2 LQKENI. The CDR3 runs 16 residues. The CDR3 region is CASSPRAGDMNTEAFF. In nucleotides, the CDR3 is TGTGCCAGCTCACCACGGGCAGGGGATATGAACACTGAAGCTTTCTTT.

The genes are TRBV2 and TRBJ1-5, with 9 bases fitting TRBD1. V trimming: 4 bases; J trimming: 6 bases; junction bases outside the gene matches: 16. There are 18 residues in the CDR3. CDR1 and CDR2 from the germline V gene are SNHLY and FYNNEI. The CDR3 sequence is CASSGGGQGGGSGQPQHF. As DNA, the CDR3 is TGTGCCAGCAGTGGGGGGGGACAGGGCGGTGGGTCTGGTCAGCCCCAGCATTTT.

The chain has TRBV11-1 and TRBJ2-3; 7 nucleotides match TRBD1. The CDR3 extends over 15 amino acids. CDR1 and CDR2 from the germline V gene are SGHAT and FQDESV (reference sequence). J was trimmed by 3 bases and V by 3 bases; bases with no gene match: 6. The DNA of the CDR3 is TGTGCCAGCAGCTTCAACAGGGGCGGGACAGATACGCAGTATTTT. Protein: CASSFNRGGTDTQYF.

This rearrangement joins TRBV10-2 to TRBJ2-7; D uncertain. Between the trimmed V and J ends, which lost 8 bases and 0 bases, there was a span of 11 bases. The length of the CDR3 is 13 residues. In germline, CDR1 is WSHSY, CDR2 SAAADI. The DNA for the CDR3 is TGCGCCAGCGCAGGATTAAGCTCCTACGAGCAGTACTTC. Amino acids: CASAGLSSYEQYF.

This chain connects TRBV21-1 to TRBJ1-4. TRBV21-1 corresponds to a pseudogene. The length of the CDR3 is 14 residues. In DNA, the CDR3 is TGTGCCAGCAGCAGATTTGCAACTAATGAAAAACTGTTTTTT. Encoded protein: CASSRFATNEKLFF.